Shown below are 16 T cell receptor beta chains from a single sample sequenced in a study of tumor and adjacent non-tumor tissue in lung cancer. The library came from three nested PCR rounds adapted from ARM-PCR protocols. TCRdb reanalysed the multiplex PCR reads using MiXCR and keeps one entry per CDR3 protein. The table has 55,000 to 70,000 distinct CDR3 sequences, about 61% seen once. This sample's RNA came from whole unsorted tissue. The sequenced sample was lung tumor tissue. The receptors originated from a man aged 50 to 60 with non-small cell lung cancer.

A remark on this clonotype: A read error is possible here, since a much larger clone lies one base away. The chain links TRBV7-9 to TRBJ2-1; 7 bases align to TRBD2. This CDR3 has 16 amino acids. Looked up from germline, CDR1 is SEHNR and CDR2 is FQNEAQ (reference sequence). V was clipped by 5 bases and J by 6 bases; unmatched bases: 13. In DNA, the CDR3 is TGTGCCAGCAGCCTCCTATGGGCTAGCGGCTCCAATGAGCAGTTCTTC. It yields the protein CASSLLWASGSNEQFF.

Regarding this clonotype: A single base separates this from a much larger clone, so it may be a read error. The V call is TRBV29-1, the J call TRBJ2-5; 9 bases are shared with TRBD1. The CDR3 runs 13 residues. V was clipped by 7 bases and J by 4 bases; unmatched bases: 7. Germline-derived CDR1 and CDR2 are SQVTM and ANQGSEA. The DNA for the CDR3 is TGCAGCGGCATAACAGGGGGCAGAGAGACCCAGTACTTC. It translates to CSGITGGRETQYF.

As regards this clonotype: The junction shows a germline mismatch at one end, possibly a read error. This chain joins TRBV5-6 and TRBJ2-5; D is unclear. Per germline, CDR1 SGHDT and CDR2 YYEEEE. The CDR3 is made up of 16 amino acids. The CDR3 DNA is TGTTCCAGCAGCTTGGAACAGAACTGGAGTCAAGAGATCCAGTACTTC. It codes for CSSSLEQNWSQEIQYF.

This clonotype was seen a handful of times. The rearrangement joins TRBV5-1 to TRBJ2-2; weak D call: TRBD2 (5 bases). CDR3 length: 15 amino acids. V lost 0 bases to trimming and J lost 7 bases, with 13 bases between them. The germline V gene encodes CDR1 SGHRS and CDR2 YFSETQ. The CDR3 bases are TGCGCCAGCAGCTTGGTGATAGGGAGAGACGGGGAGCTGTTTTTT. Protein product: CASSLVIGRDGELFF.

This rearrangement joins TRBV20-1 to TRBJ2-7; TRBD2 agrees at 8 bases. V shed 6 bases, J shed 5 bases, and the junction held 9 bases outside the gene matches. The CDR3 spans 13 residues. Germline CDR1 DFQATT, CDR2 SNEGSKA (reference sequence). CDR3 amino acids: CSAAPAGVNEQYF. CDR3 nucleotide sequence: TGCAGTGCCGCCCCAGCGGGAGTCAACGAGCAGTACTTC.

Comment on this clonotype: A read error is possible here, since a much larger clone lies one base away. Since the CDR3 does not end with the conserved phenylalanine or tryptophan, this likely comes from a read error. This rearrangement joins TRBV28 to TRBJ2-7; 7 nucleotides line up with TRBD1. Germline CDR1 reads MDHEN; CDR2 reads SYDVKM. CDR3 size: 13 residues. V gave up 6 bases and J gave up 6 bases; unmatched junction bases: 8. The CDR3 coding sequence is TGTGCCAGCAGGAGACAGGGAAGGTCCGAGCAGTACATC. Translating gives CASRRQGRSEQYI.

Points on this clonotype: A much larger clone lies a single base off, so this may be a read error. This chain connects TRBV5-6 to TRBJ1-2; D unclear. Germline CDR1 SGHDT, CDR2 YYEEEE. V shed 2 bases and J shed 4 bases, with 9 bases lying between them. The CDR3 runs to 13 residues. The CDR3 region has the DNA TGTGCCAGCAGCTTACGGGAGTTCTATGGCTACACCTTC. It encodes CASSLREFYGYTF.

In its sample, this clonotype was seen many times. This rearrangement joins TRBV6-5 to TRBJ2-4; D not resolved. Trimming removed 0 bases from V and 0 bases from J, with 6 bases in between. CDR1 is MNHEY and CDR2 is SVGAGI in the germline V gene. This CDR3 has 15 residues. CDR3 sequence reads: CASSYSSGAKNIQYF. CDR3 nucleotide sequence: TGTGCCAGCAGTTACTCGTCAGGAGCCAAAAACATTCAGTACTTC.

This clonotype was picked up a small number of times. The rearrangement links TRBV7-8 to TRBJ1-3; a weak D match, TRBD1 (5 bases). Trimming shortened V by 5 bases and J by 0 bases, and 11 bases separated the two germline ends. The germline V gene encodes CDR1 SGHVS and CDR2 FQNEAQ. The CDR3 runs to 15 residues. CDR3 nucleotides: TGTGCCAGCAGCGGACGGGGGAGCTCTGGAAACACCATATATTTT. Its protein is CASSGRGSSGNTIYF.

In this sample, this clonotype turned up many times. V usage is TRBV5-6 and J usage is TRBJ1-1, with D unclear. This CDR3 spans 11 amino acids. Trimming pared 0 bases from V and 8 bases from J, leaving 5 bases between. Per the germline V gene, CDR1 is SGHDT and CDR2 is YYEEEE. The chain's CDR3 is CASSLDKEAFF. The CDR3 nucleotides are TGTGCCAGCAGCTTGGACAAGGAAGCTTTCTTT.

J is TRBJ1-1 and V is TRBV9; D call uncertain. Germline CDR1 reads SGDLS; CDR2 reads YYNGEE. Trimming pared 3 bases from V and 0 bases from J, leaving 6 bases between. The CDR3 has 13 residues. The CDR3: CASSALMNTEAFF. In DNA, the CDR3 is TGTGCCAGCAGCGCCCTTATGAACACTGAAGCTTTCTTT.

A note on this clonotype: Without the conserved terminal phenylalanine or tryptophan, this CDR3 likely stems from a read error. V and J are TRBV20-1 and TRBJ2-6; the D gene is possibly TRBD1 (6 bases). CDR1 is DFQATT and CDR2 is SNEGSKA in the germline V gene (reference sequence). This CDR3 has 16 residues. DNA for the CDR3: TGCAGTGCTGTGGGACGGAACAGGGCCGGGGCCAACGTTCTGACTCTC. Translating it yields CSAVGRNRAGANVLTL.

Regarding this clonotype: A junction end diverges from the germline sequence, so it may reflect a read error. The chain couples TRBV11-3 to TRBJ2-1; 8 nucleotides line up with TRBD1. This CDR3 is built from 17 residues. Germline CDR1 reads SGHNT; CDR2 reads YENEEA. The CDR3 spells CASSLGVSRGPGDEQFF. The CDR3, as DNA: TGTGCCAGCAGCTTAGGGGTTAGCAGGGGGCCTGGCGATGAACAGTTCTTC.

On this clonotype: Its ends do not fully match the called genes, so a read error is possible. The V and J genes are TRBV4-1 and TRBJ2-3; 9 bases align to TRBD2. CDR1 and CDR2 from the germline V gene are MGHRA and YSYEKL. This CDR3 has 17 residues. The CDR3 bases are TGTGCCAGCAGCCAAGTCAGTTCGGCGGGAGGGCCAATTACGCACTATTTT. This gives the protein CASSQVSSAGGPITHYF.

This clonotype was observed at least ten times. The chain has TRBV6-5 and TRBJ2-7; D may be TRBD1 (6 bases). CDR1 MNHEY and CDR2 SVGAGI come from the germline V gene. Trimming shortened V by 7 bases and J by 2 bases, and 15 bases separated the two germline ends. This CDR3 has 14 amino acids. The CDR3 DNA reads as TGTGCCAGCATCCTGCGACCAGGGGCCTACGAGCAGTACTTC. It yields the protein CASILRPGAYEQYF.

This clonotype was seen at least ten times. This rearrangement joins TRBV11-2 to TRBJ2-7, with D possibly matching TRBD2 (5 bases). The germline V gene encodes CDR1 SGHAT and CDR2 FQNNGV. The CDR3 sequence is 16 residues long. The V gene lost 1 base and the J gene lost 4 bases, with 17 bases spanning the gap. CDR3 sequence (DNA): TGTGCCAGCAGCTTAGCTGCGACGGGTGGAGGTTACGAGCAGTACTTC. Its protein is CASSLAATGGGYEQYF. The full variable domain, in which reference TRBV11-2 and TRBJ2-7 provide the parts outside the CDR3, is EAGVAQSPRYKIIEKRQSVAFWCNPISGHATLYWYQQILGQGPKLLIQFQNNGVVDDSQLPKDRFSAERLKGVDSTLKIQPAKLEDSAVYLCASSLAATGGGYEQYFGPGTRLTVT.